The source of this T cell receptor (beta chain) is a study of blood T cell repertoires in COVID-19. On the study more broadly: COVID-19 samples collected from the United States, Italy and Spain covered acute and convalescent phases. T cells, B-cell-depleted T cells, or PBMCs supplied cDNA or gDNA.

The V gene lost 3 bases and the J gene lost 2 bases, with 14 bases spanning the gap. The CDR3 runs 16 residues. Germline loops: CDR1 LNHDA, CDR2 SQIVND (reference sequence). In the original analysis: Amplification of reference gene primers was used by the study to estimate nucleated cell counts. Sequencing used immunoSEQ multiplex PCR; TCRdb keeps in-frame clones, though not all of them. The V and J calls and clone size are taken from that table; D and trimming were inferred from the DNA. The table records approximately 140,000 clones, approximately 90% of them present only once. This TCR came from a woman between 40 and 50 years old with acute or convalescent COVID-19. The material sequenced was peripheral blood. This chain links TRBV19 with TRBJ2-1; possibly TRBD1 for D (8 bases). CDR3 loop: CASSITGGAPYNEQFF. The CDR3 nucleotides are TGTGCCAGTAGTATTACAGGGGGGGCTCCCTACAATGAGCAGTTCTTC.